This T cell receptor (beta chain) is from a study of cytomegalovirus exposure and HLA in healthy donors listed by TCRdb under 2017. Study-wide context: In an earlier analysis of 587 of the donors, 276 Gb of sequence data and 90 million to 120 million unique TCR beta sequences from about 179 million T cells were reported. Approximately 300 gigabases of sequencing data and around 88 million unique TCR sequences made up an early release that covered fewer than 650 HLA-typed donors. The genetic ancestry cluster associated with self-reported Caucasian donors included around four fifths of the roughly 400 genotyped donors. The aim of the study was to test whether cataloging public T cell receptors could identify signatures of past pathogen exposure. Using immunosequencing, the study profiled T cell repertoires from around 670 subjects and related those repertoires to cytomegalovirus serostatus. In addition to the first cohort of approximately 650 subjects, a separate validation cohort of 120 different subjects was used. High-throughput TCR immunosequencing, statistical association of individual TCRs with disease status, and machine learning were combined to predict cytomegalovirus infection status. A later analysis re-analyzed previously published TCR beta repertoires from 500 to 700 donors and added high-resolution HLA genotyping to study TCR occurrence patterns. Rather than drawing on any new phenotypic data, the later analysis identified candidate immune exposures from TCR beta sequences and the way those sequences occurred across donors. An earlier analysis of 587 of the donors used high-throughput TCR beta sequencing to judge whether each TCR beta V gene segment behaved as functional or pseudogenic. Donor age, sex, ethnicity and CMV serostatus were compiled alongside the repertoire data. A later genetic analysis took genome-wide SNP genotypes for about 55% of the 666 donors and used that subset as a discovery cohort. Every repertoire in the discovery cohort had been generated on one and the same sequencing platform. Both class I and class II loci were covered by HLA typing, at four-digit resolution. Typing coverage differed by locus: A, B, C, DRB1 and DQB1 were typed in roughly 620-640 donors, DQA1 in around 500, DPA1 in nearly 610, and DPB1 in 450 to 490. Four or five DR-DQ haplotypes were handled as single units for association and clustering because linkage in the cohort was strong. On average, around 230,000 unique TCR beta nucleotide sequences were sequenced per donor among 300 to 500 genotyped donors of the cohort, with about 17% of those sequences being non-productive.

Preparation of the library involved the immunoSEQ multiplex PCR assay. The multiplex PCR relied on a mix of 60 forward primers for TCR Vbeta segments and 13 reverse primers for TCR Jbeta segments. Amplification of the CDR3 region of rearranged TCR beta genes was performed with a multiplex PCR assay on genomic DNA. Amplified TCR beta libraries were sequenced as 87-base-pair reads on the Illumina HiSeq System. Under the source paper's analysis protocol: Across the 500 to 700 repertoires, a later analysis counted roughly 77 million unique TCR beta chains, approximately 10 million of which were shared by at least two donors. To remove PCR and sequencing errors, raw reads were error-corrected and collapsed into unique sequences using a nearest-neighbor algorithm that merged closely related sequences. V, D and J gene segments were assigned by aligning CDR3 sequences to IMGT reference sequences. For a sequence to be retained, a match of at least six nucleotides to both a V gene segment and a J gene segment was required. A rearrangement was called productive if the CDR3 had no stop codons and remained in frame with V and J, and every other rearrangement was called non-productive. Following IMGT convention, CDR3 was defined as the stretch from the second conserved V-encoded cysteine to the conserved J-encoded phenylalanine. In an earlier analysis of roughly 610 of the donors, sequences lacking an unambiguous match to a single V gene segment were excluded. In an earlier analysis of more than 500 of the donors, a V segment was called functional when productive rearrangements were above 56.7%, and segregating when the standard deviation between donors exceeded 5%. A statistical classification framework was developed to diagnose cytomegalovirus status using the catalog of TCR beta chain sequences. In a later analysis, V and J genes were assigned by comparing TCR nucleotide sequences against IMGT/GENE-DB human TR gene sequences. In a later analysis, CDR3 sequences and most-parsimonious VDJ recombination scenarios were assigned using the TCRdist pipeline. In a later analysis, each TCR beta chain was defined by its CDR3 amino acid sequence together with its V-gene family, and reads lacking a unique V-gene family were excluded. In a later analysis, approximately 640 highly shared, low-generation-probability nucleotide sequences were removed to address suspected cross-contamination and a sequencing artifact. A later analysis calculated a clonal expansion index for each public chain from normalized within-repertoire ranks of inferred template counts. A later analysis computed generation probabilities with a VDJ recombination model fitted to out-of-frame rearrangements, and checked the results against IGoR. In a later analysis, TCR-TCR, TCR-HLA and TCR-CMV co-occurrence was scored with hypergeometric tests, and a repertoire-size bias correction was applied to TCR pairs. False discovery rates were estimated in a later analysis by permuting HLA or CMV assignments 20 times. In a later analysis, co-occurring TCRs were grouped with DBSCAN, and TCRdist sequence similarity was added when clustering was performed within HLA-allele-positive subsets. Repertoires with fewer than 30,000 or more than 120,000 public chains, plus five repertoires with anomalous nucleotide sharing, were excluded from co-occurrence clustering. TCRdb took over this immuneACCESS table, retaining in-frame rearrangements with V and J assigned. Such tables are incomplete; in checked studies, under half of the missing clones stem from an unresolved V gene, and the remainder is unexplained. V and J calls and clone size follow that table, whereas D and trimming were derived from the DNA. The sample has roughly 150,000 clones on record, roughly 75% of them singletons. The leading ten clones occupy approximately 10% of the sample.

What the work shows at the level of the full study, not this receptor alone: The cohort was sequenced for TCR beta chains only, and without alpha or paired-chain data the features that could be detected were limited. A cluster of highly shared sequence variants was judged likely to represent a technical artifact of the sequencing pipeline. V-gene and J-gene trimming of TCR beta chains was associated with a missense DCLRE1C variant in a later genetic analysis, and the association was replicated in an independent cohort. Some IMGT-functional V segments, including TRBV6-2 and TRBV6-3, could not be distinguished by the 87-base-pair reads and were therefore excluded. Compared with equally common non-associated chains, HLA-associated TCR beta chains in a later analysis were more clonally expanded and had lower generation probabilities. Linkage disequilibrium might explain the correlated functional status among segregating V segments, but an unknown experimental factor could not be excluded. The classifier was reported to diagnose cytomegalovirus status with high specificity and sensitivity in both the original cohort and the validation cohort. In vitro tests confirmed that a few of the cytomegalovirus-associated TCR beta chains recognize cytomegalovirus antigens. A later analysis found that most CMV-associated TCR beta chains appeared HLA-restricted, with HLA associations seemingly driven largely by CMV exposure. According to the authors, the approach could potentially be generalized to other disease states and immunological phenotypes. In an earlier analysis of around 600 of the donors, most TCR beta V segments appeared in productive rearrangements about 90% or about 30% of the time, broadly matching IMGT annotations. CMV serostatus was the only immune exposure information available for the cohort. Because counts were too low, some 17 rarely observed V segments, including chromosome 9 orphons, were excluded from the earlier analysis of about 500 of the donors. Because HLA typing was unavailable for some donors at each locus, only the typed subset was used in association tests. In a later analysis, several top co-occurrence clusters were reported to appear linked to parvovirus B19, influenza, CMV and Epstein-Barr virus. A later genetic analysis reported fewer N-insertions in productive TCRs among donors in an Asian-associated ancestry cluster than the approximately 700-donor mean. Presence/absence analyses assumed roughly uniform sequencing depth across donors, an assumption that may not hold. A further reported finding was that TCR beta sequences accurately predicted the HLA-A and HLA-B alleles for most subjects in the first cohort. Most TCR sequences were observed very rarely across donors, whereas some public TCRs were present in many individuals. At a false discovery rate of 0.05, a later analysis linked 15,000 to 20,000 TCR beta sequences to specific HLA alleles. In a later analysis, TCR association rates were found to vary across HLA loci, with the most associated TCRs seen for DRB1 alleles and the fewest for HLA-C alleles. When HLA alleles, especially DR and DQ, strongly co-occurred, TCR associations were difficult to assign to individual alleles. The study gave a list of 150 to 200 TCR beta chains associated with cytomegalovirus.

The cohort consisted of hundreds of healthy bone marrow donors. At the time of sampling, all cohort members were nominally healthy, though unrecorded immune exposures were likely present. The donor was CMV seropositive and belonged to the group of a few hundred seropositive cohort members. A peripheral blood sample was provided by each donor, and peripheral blood mononuclear cells were used for TCR beta sequencing. Genomic DNA was extracted from the blood cell samples with the Qiagen DNeasy Blood Extraction Kit. The CDR3 measures 15 amino acids from cysteine to phenylalanine. The kept DNA is CDR3 alone, 45 bases in frame from the first base. CDR1 and CDR2 are drawn from the germline V gene (reference sequence): SGHNT, YYREEE. V is cut back by 1 base and J by 4 bases, with 5 bases in the junction unmatched. This clone was observed once. Its binding antigen is unknown. Base qualities were left out, and no much larger clone turns up one base away.

The TCR was taken from a man aged 18 to 30 in good health and CMV-seropositive. This sequence uses TRBV5-4 and TRBJ2-5, with 9 middle bases fitting TRBD1. The sequenced sample was PBMCs. The CDR3: CASSLLGQGTETQYF. The DNA sequence is given as TGTGCCAGCAGCTTGCTCGGACAGGGGACAGAGACCCAGTACTTC.